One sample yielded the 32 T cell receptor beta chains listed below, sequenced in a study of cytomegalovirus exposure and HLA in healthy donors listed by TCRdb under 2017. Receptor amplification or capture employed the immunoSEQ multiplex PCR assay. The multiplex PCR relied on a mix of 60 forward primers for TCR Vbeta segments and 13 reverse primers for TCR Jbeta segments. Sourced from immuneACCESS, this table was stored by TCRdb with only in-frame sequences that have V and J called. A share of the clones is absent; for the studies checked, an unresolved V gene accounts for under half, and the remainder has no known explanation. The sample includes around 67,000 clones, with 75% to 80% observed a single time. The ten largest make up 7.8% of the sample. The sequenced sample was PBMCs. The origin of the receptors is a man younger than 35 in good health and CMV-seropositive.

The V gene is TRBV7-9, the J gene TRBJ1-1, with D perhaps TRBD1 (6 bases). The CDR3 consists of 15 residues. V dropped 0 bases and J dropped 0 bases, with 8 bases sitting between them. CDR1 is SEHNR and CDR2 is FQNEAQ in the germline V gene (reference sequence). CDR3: CASSLAKGVNTEAFF. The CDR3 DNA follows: TGTGCCAGCAGCTTAGCCAAGGGGGTGAACACTGAAGCTTTCTTT.

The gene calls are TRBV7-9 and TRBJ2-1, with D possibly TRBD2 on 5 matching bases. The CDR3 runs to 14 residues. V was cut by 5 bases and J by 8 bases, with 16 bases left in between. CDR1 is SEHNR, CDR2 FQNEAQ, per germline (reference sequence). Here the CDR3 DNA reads TGTGCCAGCAGCGCAACCACTAGGTCGGATGAGCAGTTCTTC. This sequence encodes CASSATTRSDEQFF.

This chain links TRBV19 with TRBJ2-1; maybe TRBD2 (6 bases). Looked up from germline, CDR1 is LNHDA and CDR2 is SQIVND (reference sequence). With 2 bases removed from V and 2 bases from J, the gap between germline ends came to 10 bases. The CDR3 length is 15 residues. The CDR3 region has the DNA TGTGCCAGTAGTATACCCGGGGGAGCCTACAATGAGCAGTTCTTC. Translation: CASSIPGGAYNEQFF.

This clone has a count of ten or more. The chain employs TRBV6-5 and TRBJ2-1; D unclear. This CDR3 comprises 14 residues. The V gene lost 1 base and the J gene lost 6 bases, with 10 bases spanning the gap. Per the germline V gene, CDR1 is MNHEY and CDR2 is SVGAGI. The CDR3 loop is CASSYFPGRNEQFF. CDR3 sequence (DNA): TGTGCCAGCAGTTACTTTCCGGGTCGCAATGAGCAGTTCTTC.

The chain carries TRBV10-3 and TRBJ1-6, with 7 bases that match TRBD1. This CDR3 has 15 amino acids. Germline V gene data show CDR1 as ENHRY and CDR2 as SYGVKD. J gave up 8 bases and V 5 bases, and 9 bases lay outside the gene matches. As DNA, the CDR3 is TGTGCCATCAGTTCCCTGACAGGGTCGGATTCACCCCTCCACTTT. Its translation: CAISSLTGSDSPLHF.

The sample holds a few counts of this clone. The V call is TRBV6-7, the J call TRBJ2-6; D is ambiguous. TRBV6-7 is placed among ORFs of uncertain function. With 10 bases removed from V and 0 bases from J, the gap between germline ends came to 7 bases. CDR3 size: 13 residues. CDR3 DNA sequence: TGTGCCACCATCAACTCTGGGGCCAACGTCCTGACTTTC. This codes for CATINSGANVLTF.

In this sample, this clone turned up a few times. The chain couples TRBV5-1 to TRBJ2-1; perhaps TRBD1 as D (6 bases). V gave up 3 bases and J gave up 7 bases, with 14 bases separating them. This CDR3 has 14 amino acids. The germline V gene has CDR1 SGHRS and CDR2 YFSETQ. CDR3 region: CASSSQAGVNEQFF. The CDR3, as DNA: TGCGCCAGCAGCTCCCAAGCAGGGGTTAATGAGCAGTTCTTC.

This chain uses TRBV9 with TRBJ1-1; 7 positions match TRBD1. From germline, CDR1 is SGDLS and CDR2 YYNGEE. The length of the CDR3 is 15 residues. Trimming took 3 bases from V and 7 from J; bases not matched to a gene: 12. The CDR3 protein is CASSASEGQRSEAFF. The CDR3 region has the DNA TGTGCCAGCAGCGCCTCTGAGGGACAGAGGAGTGAAGCTTTCTTT.

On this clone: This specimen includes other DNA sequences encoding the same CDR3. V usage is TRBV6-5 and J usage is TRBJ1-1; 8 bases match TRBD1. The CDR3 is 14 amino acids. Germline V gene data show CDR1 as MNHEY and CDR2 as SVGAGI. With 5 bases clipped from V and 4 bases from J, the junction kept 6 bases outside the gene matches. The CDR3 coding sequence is TGTGCCAGCAGTCCGGGCACAGGGGGCACTGAAGCTTTCTTT. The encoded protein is CASSPGTGGTEAFF.

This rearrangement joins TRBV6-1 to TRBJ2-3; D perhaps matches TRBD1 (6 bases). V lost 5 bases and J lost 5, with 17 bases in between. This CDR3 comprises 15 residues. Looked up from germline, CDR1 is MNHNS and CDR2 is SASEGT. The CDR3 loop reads CASSRGRRGEDTQYF. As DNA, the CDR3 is TGTGCCAGCAGTAGAGGACGCAGGGGAGAAGATACGCAGTATTTT.

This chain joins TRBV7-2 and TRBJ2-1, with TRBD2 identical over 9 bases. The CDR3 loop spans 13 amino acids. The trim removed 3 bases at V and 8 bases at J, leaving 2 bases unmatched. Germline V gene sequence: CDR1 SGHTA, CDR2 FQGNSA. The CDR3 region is CASSLREGYEQFF. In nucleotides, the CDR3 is TGTGCCAGCAGCTTGCGGGAGGGCTATGAGCAGTTCTTC.

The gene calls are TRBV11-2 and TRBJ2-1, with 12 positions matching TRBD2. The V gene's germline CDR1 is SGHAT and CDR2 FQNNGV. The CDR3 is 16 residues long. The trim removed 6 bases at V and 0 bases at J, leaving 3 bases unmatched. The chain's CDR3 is CASSLAGGSSYNEQFF. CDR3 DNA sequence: TGTGCCAGCAGTCTAGCGGGAGGGAGCTCCTACAATGAGCAGTTCTTC. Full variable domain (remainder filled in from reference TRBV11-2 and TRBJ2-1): EAGVAQSPRYKIIEKRQSVAFWCNPISGHATLYWYQQILGQGPKLLIQFQNNGVVDDSQLPKDRFSAERLKGVDSTLKIQPAKLEDSAVYLCASSLAGGSSYNEQFFGPGTRLTVL.

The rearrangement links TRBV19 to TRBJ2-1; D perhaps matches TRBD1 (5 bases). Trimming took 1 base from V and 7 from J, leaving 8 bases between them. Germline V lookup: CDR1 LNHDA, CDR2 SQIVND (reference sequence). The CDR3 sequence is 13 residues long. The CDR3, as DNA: TGTGCCAGTAGTATAGCTTCAGGGAATGAGCAGTTCTTC. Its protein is CASSIASGNEQFF.

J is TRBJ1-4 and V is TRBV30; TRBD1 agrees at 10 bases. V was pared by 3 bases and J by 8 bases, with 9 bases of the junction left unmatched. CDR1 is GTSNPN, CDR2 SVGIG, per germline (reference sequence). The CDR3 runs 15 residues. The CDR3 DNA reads TGTGCCTGGAGGCCCCTGGGACAGGGGTACGAAAAACTGTTTTTT. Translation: CAWRPLGQGYEKLFF.

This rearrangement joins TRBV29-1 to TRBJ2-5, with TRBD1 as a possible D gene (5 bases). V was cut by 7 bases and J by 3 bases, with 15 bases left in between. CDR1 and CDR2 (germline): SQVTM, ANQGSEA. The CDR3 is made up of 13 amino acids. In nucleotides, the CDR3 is TGCAGCGGATCCCAGGGTAGGAAAGAGACCCAGTACTTC. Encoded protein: CSGSQGRKETQYF.

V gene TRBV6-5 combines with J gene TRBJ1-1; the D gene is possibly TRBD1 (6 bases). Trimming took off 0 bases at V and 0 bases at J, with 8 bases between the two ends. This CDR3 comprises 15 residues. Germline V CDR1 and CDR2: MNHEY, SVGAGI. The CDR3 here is CASSYSGTLNTEAFF. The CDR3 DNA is TGTGCCAGCAGTTACTCGGGGACACTGAACACTGAAGCTTTCTTT.

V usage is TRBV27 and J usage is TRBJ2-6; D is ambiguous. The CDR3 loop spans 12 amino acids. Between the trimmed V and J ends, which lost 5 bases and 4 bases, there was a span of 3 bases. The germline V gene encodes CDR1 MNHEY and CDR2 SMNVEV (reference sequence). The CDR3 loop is CASSLGANVLTF. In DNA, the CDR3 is TGTGCCAGCAGTCTAGGGGCCAACGTCCTGACTTTC.

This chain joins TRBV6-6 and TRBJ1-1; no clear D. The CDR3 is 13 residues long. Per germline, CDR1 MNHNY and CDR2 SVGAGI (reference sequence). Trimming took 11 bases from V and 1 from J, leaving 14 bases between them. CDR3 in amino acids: CAALSGKNTEAFF. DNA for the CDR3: TGTGCCGCATTATCGGGGAAGAACACTGAAGCTTTCTTT.

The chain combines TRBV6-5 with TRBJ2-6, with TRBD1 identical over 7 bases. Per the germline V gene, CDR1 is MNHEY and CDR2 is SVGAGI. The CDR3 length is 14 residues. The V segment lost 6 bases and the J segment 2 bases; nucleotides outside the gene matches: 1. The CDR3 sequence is CASRGTAGANVLTF. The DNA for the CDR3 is TGTGCCAGCAGGGGGACAGCTGGGGCCAACGTCCTGACTTTC.

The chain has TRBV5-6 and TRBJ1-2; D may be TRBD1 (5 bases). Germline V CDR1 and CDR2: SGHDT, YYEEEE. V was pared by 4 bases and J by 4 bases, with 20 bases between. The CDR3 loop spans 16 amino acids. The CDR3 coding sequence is TGTGCCAGCAGCCTTACCCGGGACTCCCTACTCTATGGCTACACCTTC. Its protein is CASSLTRDSLLYGYTF.

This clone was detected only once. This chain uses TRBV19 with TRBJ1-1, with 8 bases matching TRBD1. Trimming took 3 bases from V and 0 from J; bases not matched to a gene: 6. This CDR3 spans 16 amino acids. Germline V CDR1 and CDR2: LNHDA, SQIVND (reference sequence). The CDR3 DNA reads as TGTGCCAGTAGTATGATAGGACAGGGCATGAACACTGAAGCTTTCTTT. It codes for CASSMIGQGMNTEAFF. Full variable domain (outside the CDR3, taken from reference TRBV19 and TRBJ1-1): DGGITQSPKYLFRKEGQNVTLSCEQNLNHDAMYWYRQDPGQGLRLIYYSQIVNDFQKGDIAEGYSVSREKKESFPLTVTSAQKNPTAFYLCASSMIGQGMNTEAFFGQGTRLTVV.

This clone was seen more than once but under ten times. The CDR3 DNA follows: TGTGCCAGCAGTAGTCCGTCGGGTCGGTCTTATGGCTACACCTTC. It codes for CASSSPSGRSYGYTF. The V call is TRBV28, the J call TRBJ1-2; D gene unclear. The germline CDR1 and CDR2 sequences are MDHEN and SYDVKM. CDR3 size: 15 residues. Deletions cut 5 bases from V and 5 bases from J, with 18 bases between.

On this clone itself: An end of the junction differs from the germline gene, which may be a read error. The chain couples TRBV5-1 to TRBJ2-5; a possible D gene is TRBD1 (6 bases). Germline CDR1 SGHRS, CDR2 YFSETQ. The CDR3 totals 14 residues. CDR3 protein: CASSLGQSQEAQYF. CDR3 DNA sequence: TGCGCCAGCAGCCTTGGACAGAGCCAAGAGGCCCAGTACTTC. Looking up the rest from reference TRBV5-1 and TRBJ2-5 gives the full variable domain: KAGVTQTPRYLIKTRGQQVTLSCSPISGHRSVSWYQQTPGQGLQFLFEYFSETQRNKGNFPGRFSGRQFSNSRSEMNVSTLELGDSALYLCASSLGQSQEAQYFGPGTRLLVL.

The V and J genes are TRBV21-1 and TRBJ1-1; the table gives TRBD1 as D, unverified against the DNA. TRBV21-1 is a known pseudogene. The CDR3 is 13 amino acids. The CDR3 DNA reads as TGTGCCAGCAGCTCTGCAGAGAACACTGAAGCTTTCTTT. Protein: CASSSAENTEAFF.

In DNA, the CDR3 is TGTGCCAGCAGTCCACAGGGGCACGAGCAGTACTTC. Its translation is CASSPQGHEQYF. The chain employs TRBV27 and TRBJ2-7, with 7 bases lining up with TRBD1. The ends lost 5 bases at V and 5 bases at J; junction bases unmatched: 3. Germline lookup yields CDR1 MNHEY and CDR2 SMNVEV (reference sequence). This CDR3 has 12 residues.

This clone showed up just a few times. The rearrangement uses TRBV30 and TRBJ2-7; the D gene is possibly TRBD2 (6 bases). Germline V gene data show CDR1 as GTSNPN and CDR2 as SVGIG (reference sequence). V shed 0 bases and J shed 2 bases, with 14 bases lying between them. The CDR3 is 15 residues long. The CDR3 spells CAWSVRLALPYEQYF. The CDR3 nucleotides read TGTGCCTGGAGTGTAAGGCTAGCGTTACCCTACGAGCAGTACTTC. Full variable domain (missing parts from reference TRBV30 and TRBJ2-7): SQTIHQWPATLVQPVGSPLSLECTVEGTSNPNLYWYRQAAGRGLQLLFYSVGIGQISSEVPQNLSASRPQDRQFILSSKKLLLSDSGFYLCAWSVRLALPYEQYFGPGTRLTVT.

CDR3 DNA: TGCGCCTACTTGGTATTGGCCCAGTACTTC. Its protein is CAYLVLAQYF. The J gene is TRBJ2-5, the V gene TRBV23-1; D uncertain. TRBV23-1 is given ORF status, its function remaining uncertain. The CDR3 contains 10 residues. V lost 11 bases and J 9 bases, leaving 13 bases between the germline ends.

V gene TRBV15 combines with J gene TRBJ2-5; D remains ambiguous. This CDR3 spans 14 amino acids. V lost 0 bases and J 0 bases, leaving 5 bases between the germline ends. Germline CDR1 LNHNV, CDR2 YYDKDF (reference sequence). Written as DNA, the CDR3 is TGTGCCACCAGCAGAGATCGGTACCAAGAGACCCAGTACTTC. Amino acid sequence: CATSRDRYQETQYF.

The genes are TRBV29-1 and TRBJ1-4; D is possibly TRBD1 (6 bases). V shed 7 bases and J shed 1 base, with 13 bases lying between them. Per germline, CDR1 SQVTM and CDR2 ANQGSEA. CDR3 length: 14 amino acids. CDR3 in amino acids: CSGAGAETNEKLFF. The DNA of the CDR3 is TGCAGCGGCGCAGGGGCGGAAACTAATGAAAAACTGTTTTTT.

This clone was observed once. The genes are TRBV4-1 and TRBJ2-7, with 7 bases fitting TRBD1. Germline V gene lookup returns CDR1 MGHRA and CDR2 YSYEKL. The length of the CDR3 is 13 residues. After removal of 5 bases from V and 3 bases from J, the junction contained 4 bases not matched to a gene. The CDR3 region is CASSFDRVYEQYF. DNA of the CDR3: TGCGCCAGCAGCTTCGACAGGGTCTACGAGCAGTACTTC.

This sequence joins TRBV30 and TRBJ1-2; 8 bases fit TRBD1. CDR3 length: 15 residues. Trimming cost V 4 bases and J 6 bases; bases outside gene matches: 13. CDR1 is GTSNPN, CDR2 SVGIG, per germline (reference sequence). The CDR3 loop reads CAWIKARPGGDGYTF. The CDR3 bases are TGTGCCTGGATAAAGGCGCGGCCAGGGGGCGATGGCTACACCTTC. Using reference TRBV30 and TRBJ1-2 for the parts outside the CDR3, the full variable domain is SQTIHQWPATLVQPVGSPLSLECTVEGTSNPNLYWYRQAAGRGLQLLFYSVGIGQISSEVPQNLSASRPQDRQFILSSKKLLLSDSGFYLCAWIKARPGGDGYTFGSGTRLTVV.

Here the CDR3 reads CASRTRQGGTYEQYF. CDR3 bases: TGCGCCAGCAGGACCCGACAGGGGGGGACCTACGAGCAGTACTTC. This chain links TRBV5-1 with TRBJ2-7, with TRBD1 identical over 9 bases. This CDR3 region has 15 residues. The germline gives CDR1 SGHRS, CDR2 YFSETQ. The V and J ends lost 5 bases and 2 bases, in that order; junction bases with no gene match: 8.